Below, 9 T cell receptor beta chains from the same sample are listed, as sequenced in a study of blood T cell repertoires in COVID-19. This table comes from immunoSEQ multiplex PCR, and its TCRdb copy is limited to in-frame clones, with some not included. The table includes about 130,000 clones, roughly 83% detected once. Sequenced sample: peripheral blood. The receptors originated from a middle-aged man with active or convalescent COVID-19.

The chain employs TRBV6-5 and TRBJ1-5; no clear D gene. Trimming took 5 bases from V and 5 from J, leaving 16 bases between them. Germline CDR1 reads MNHEY; CDR2 reads SVGAGI. This CDR3 spans 15 amino acids. Written as DNA, the CDR3 is TGTGCCAGCAGTCCTATAGACACCACCTATCAGCCCCAGCATTTT. It codes for CASSPIDTTYQPQHF.

The CDR3 DNA reads TGTGCCAGCAGCCCTACGGACAGGGTGAGGGCAGATACGCAGTATTTT. This encodes CASSPTDRVRADTQYF. V is TRBV9 and J is TRBJ2-3; 8 nucleotides line up with TRBD1. Trimming took 4 bases from V and 4 from J; bases not matched to a gene: 11. The germline V gene encodes CDR1 SGDLS and CDR2 YYNGEE. CDR3 length: 16 amino acids.

The chain is built from TRBV5-1 and TRBJ2-5, with 12 bases lining up with TRBD2. Germline CDR1 and CDR2: SGHRS and YFSETQ. The CDR3 is 16 amino acids. V lost 0 bases to trimming and J lost 4 bases; unmatched junction nucleotides: 4. Here the CDR3 DNA reads TGCGCCAGCAGCTTGGAGACTAGCGGGAGAAGAGAGACCCAGTACTTC. This translates into CASSLETSGRRETQYF.

The J gene is TRBJ2-7, the V gene TRBV5-1, with 9 bases lining up with TRBD1. The V gene's germline CDR1 is SGHRS and CDR2 YFSETQ. With V trimmed by 4 bases and J by 3 bases, 5 bases remained unmatched. The CDR3 extends over 14 amino acids. This CDR3 reads CASSGGQGFYEQYF. The DNA for the CDR3 is TGCGCCAGCAGCGGGGGACAGGGTTTCTACGAGCAGTACTTC. Supplemented by reference TRBV5-1 and TRBJ2-7, the full variable domain reads KAGVTQTPRYLIKTRGQQVTLSCSPISGHRSVSWYQQTPGQGLQFLFEYFSETQRNKGNFPGRFSGRQFSNSRSEMNVSTLELGDSALYLCASSGGQGFYEQYFGPGTRLTVT.

This chain uses TRBV30 with TRBJ2-7; 10 bases are a match to TRBD1. This CDR3 is built from 13 residues. Germline V lookup: CDR1 GTSNPN, CDR2 SVGIG (reference sequence). V gave up 7 bases and J gave up 0 bases; unmatched junction bases: 3. The DNA for the CDR3 is TGTGCCTTGGACAGGGGGGTCTCCTACGAGCAGTACTTC. This sequence encodes CALDRGVSYEQYF.

The chain is built from TRBV4-1 and TRBJ2-3, with 12 bases aligning to TRBD2. J was trimmed by 4 bases and V by 5 bases; bases with no gene match: 4. The CDR3 contains 15 residues. CDR1 is MGHRA and CDR2 is YSYEKL in the germline V gene. CDR3 amino acids: CASSLGLAGPDTQYF. The DNA of the CDR3 is TGCGCCAGCAGCTTAGGACTAGCGGGACCAGATACGCAGTATTTT.

This chain links TRBV29-1 with TRBJ1-4, with a weak D call TRBD1 (6 bases). Germline lookup yields CDR1 SQVTM and CDR2 ANQGSEA. V lost 3 bases and J lost 11, with 19 bases in between. This CDR3 is built from 14 residues. CDR3 bases: TGCAGCGTTGATTCGACGGGGGCGGGAGGGAAACTGTTTTTT. As protein: CSVDSTGAGGKLFF.

V and J are TRBV19 and TRBJ1-6; TRBD1 agrees at 7 bases. Germline loops: CDR1 LNHDA, CDR2 SQIVND (reference sequence). This CDR3 has 13 residues. The junction had 8 bases not matched to a gene; V was cut back by 11 bases and J by 7 bases. The DNA of the CDR3 is TGTGCCTCTTCCGGGACAGTAAATTCACCCCTCCACTTT. Amino acids: CASSGTVNSPLHF.

The rearrangement links TRBV4-1 to TRBJ1-1; 10 nucleotides align to TRBD1. J lost 6 bases, V lost 3 bases, and 10 bases had no gene match. The length of the CDR3 is 16 residues. The germline CDR1 and CDR2 sequences are MGHRA and YSYEKL. In DNA form, the CDR3 reads TGCGCCAGCAGCCACCCGACAGGGGGCGCGAGGGCTGAAGCTTTCTTT. Residues: CASSHPTGGARAEAFF.